A selection of T cell receptor beta chains follows, all from one sample in a study of blood T cell repertoires in COVID-19. Profiled with immunoSEQ multiplex PCR; TCRdb holds only in-frame clones, not every one. Of approximately 490,000 clones in the sample, about 88% are singletons; the top ten hold just over 8%. The sequenced sample consisted of PBMCs or T cells enriched from blood (not recorded which). The receptors originated from a woman aged 55-75 years who had recovered from COVID-19. Both conserved end residues are part of each CDR3. Fields, in order: V gene, D gene, clone size, J gene, CDR3 protein, CDR3 DNA. The D gene is left open where the match is weak. Clone sizes are given selectively: once, few, many, or a class where the clone is expanded.

TRBV27	NA	NA	TRBJ1-5	CASSLATNQPQHF	TGTGCCAGCAGTTTAGCAACAAATCAGCCCCAGCATTTT
TRBV12-3/TRBV12-4	NA	NA	TRBJ1-1	CASSLVAGTEAFF	TGTGCCAGCAGTTTGGTAGCCGGGACAGAAGCTTTCTTT
TRBV30	NA	once	TRBJ2-2	CAWSVPRRANTGELFF	TGTGCCTGGAGTGTACCTAGACGGGCGAACACCGGGGAGCTGTTTTTT
TRBV7-8	NA	once	TRBJ1-5	CASSNGRGQPQHF	TGTGCCAGCAGCAATGGACGGGGTCAGCCCCAGCATTTT
TRBV10-3	NA	NA	TRBJ1-1	CATRTASNTEAFF	TGTGCCACCCGGACAGCGTCGAACACTGAAGCTTTCTTT
TRBV19	TRBD1	NA	TRBJ1-5	CASTTDRAHQPQHF	TGTGCCAGTACCACCGACAGGGCTCATCAGCCCCAGCATTTT
TRBV3-1/TRBV3-2	TRBD2	NA	TRBJ2-1	CASSQGLAGEGGEQFF	TGTGCCAGCAGCCAAGGGCTAGCGGGGGAGGGGGGTGAGCAGTTCTTC
TRBV4-1	NA	NA	TRBJ1-3	CASSQAYPSGNTIYF	TGCGCCAGCAGCCAAGCCTACCCCTCTGGAAACACCATATATTTT
TRBV24-1	TRBD2	NA	TRBJ2-3	CATRGAGGPDTQYF	TGTGCCACCCGGGGAGCGGGGGGGCCAGATACGCAGTATTTT
TRBV2	NA	NA	TRBJ2-1	CASRGSLYNEQFF	TGTGCCAGCAGGGGTAGCCTCTACAATGAGCAGTTCTTC